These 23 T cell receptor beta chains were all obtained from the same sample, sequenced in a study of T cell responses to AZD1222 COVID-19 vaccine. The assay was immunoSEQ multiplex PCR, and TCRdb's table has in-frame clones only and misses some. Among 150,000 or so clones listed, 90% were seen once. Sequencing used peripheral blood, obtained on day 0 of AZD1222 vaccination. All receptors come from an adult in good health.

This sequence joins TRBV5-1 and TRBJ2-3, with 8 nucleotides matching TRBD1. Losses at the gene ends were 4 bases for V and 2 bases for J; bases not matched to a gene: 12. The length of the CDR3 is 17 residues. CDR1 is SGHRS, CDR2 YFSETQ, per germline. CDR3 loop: CASSKGPGTGDTDTQYF. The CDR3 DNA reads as TGCGCCAGCAGCAAGGGCCCGGGGACAGGCGACACAGATACGCAGTATTTT.

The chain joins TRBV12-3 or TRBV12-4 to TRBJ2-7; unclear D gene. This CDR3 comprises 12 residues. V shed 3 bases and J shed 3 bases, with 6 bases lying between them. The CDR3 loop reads CASSFTSYEQYF. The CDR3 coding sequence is TGTGCCAGCAGTTTTACGAGCTACGAGCAGTACTTC.

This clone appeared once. The CDR3 reads CATRRGQSNTGELFF. CDR3 sequence (DNA): TGTGCCACCAGGAGGGGACAGTCGAACACCGGGGAGCTGTTTTTT. The chain employs TRBV24-1 and TRBJ2-2, with 7 bases that match TRBD1. The germline V gene encodes CDR1 KGHDR and CDR2 SFDVKD. The CDR3 sequence is 15 residues long. The V segment lost 7 bases and the J segment 0 bases; nucleotides outside the gene matches: 4.

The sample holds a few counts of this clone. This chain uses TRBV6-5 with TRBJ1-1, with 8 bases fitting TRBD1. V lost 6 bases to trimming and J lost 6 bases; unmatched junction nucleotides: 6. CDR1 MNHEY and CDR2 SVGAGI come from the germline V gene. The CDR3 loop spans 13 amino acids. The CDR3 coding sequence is TGTGCCAGCAGGGACAGGGCCGTTTCTGAAGCTTTCTTT. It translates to CASRDRAVSEAFF.

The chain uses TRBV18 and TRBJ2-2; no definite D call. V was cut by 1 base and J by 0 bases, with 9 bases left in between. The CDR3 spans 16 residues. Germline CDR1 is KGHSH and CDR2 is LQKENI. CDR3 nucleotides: TGTGCCAGCTCACCACTTCCAGTGACGAACACCGGGGAGCTGTTTTTT. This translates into CASSPLPVTNTGELFF.

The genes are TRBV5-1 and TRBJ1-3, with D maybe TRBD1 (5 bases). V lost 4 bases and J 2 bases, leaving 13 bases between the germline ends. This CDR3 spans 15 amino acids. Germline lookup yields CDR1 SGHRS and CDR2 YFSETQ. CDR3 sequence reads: CASSLTGATGNTIYF. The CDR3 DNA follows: TGCGCCAGCAGCCTGACCGGGGCCACTGGAAACACCATATATTTT.

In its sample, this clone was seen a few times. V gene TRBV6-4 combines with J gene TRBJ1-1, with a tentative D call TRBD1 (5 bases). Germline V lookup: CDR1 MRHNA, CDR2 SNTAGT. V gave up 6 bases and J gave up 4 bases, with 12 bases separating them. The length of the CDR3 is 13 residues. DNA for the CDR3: TGTGCCAGCAGGGCCAGGGAACGCACTGAAGCTTTCTTT. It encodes CASRARERTEAFF.

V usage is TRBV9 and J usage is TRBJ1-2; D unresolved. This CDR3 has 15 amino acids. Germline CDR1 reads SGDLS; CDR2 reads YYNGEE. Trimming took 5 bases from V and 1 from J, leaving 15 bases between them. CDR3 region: CASRPSGGDNYGYTF. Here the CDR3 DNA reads TGTGCCAGCAGGCCCTCGGGAGGCGATAACTATGGCTACACCTTC.

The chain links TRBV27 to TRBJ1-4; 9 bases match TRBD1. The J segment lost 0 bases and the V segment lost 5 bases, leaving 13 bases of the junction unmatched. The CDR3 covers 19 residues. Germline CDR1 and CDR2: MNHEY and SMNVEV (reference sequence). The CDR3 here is CASSPGETGGFATNEKLFF. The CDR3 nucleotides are TGTGCCAGCAGTCCTGGGGAGACAGGGGGGTTTGCAACTAATGAAAAACTGTTTTTT.

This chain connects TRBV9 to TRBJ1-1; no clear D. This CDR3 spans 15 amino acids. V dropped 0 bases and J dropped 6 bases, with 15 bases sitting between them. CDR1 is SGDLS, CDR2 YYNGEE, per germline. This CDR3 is CASSVGPKSTAEAFF. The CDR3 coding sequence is TGTGCCAGCAGCGTAGGCCCCAAGTCTACGGCTGAAGCTTTCTTT.

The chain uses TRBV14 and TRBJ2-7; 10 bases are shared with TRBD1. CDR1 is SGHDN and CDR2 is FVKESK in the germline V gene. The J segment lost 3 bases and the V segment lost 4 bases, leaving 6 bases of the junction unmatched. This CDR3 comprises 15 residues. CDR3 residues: CASSPSGTGDYEQYF. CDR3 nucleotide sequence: TGTGCCAGCAGCCCGTCCGGGACAGGGGACTACGAGCAGTACTTC.

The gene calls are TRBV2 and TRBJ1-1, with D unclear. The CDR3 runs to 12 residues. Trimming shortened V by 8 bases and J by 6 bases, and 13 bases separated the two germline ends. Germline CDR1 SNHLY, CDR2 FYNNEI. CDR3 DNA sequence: TGTGCCAGCTCCCAAGGAAGGCCTGAAGCTTTCTTT. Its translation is CASSQGRPEAFF. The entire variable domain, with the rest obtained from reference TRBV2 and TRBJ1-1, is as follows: EPEVTQTPSHQVTQMGQEVILRCVPISNHLYFYWYRQILGQKVEFLVSFYNNEISEKSEIFDDQFSVERPDGSNFTLKIRSTKLEDSAMYFCASSQGRPEAFFGQGTRLTVV.

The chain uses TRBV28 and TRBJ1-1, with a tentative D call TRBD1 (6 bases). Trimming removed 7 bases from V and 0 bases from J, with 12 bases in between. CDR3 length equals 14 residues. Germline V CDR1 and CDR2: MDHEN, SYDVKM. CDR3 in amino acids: CASTLGQLNTEAFF. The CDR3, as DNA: TGTGCCAGCACCTTGGGACAACTGAACACTGAAGCTTTCTTT.

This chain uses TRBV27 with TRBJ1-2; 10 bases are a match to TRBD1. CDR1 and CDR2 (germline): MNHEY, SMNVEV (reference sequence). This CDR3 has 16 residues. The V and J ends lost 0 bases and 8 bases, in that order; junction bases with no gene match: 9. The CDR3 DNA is TGTGCCAGCAGTTTATCCGGCGGGACAGGGGTTGGCGGCTACACCTTC. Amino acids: CASSLSGGTGVGGYTF.

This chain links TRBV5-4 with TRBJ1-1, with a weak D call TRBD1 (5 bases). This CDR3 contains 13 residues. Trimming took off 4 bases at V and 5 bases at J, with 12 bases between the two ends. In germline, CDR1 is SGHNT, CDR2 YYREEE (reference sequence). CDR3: CASSGRVLTEAFF. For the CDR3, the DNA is TGTGCCAGCAGCGGCAGGGTTCTTACTGAAGCTTTCTTT.

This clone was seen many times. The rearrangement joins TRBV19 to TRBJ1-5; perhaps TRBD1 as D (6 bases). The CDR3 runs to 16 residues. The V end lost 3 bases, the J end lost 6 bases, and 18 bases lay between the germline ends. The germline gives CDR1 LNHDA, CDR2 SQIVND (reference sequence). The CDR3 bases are TGTGCCAGTAGTATCGGGACATTTACGGCCGGTCAGCCCCAGCATTTT. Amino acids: CASSIGTFTAGQPQHF.

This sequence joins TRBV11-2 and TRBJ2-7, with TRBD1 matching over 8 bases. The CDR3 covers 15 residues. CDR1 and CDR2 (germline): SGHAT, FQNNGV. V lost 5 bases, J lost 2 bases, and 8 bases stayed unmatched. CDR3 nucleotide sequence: TGTGCCAGCAGCCGACAGGGGTTTACCACCTACGAGCAGTACTTC. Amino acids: CASSRQGFTTYEQYF.

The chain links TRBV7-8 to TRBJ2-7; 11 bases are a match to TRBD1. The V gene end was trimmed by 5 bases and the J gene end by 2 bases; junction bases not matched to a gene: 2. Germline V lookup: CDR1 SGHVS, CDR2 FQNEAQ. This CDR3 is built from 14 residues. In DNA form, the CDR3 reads TGTGCCAGCAGCCTGGGACAGGGGGCCTACGAGCAGTACTTC. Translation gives CASSLGQGAYEQYF. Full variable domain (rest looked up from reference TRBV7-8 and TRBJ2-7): GAGVSQSPRYKVAKRGQDVALRCDPISGHVSLFWYQQALGQGPEFLTYFQNEAQLDKSGLPSDRFFAERPEGSVSTLKIQRTQQEDSAVYLCASSLGQGAYEQYFGPGTRLTVT.

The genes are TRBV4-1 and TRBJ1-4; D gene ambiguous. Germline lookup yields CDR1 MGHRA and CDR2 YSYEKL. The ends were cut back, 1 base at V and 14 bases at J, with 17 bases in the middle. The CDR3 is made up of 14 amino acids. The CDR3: CASSQVPSTNRLFF. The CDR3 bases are TGCGCCAGCAGCCAAGTTCCTTCGACGAATCGCCTGTTTTTT.

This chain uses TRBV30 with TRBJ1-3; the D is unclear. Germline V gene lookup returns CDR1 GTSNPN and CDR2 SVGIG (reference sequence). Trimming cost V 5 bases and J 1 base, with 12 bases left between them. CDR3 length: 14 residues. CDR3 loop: CAWGPSSSGNTIYF. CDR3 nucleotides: TGTGCCTGGGGCCCTAGCAGTTCTGGAAACACCATATATTTT.

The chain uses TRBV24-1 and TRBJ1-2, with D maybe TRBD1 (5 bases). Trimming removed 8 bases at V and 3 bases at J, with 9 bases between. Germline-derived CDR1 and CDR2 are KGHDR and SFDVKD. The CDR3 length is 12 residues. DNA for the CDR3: TGTGCCACCAATGGGGGTGACTATGGCTACACCTTC. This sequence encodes CATNGGDYGYTF.

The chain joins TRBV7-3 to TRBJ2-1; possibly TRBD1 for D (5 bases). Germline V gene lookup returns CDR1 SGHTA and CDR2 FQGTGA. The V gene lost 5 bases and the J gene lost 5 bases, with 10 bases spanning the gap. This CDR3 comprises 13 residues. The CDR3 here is CASSLGADNEQFF. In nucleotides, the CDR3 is TGTGCCAGCAGCCTAGGGGCGGACAATGAGCAGTTCTTC. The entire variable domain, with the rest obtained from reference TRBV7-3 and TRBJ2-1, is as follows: GAGVSQTPSNKVTEKGKYVELRCDPISGHTALYWYRQSLGQGPEFLIYFQGTGAADDSGLPNDRFFAVRPEGSVSTLKIQRTERGDSAVYLCASSLGADNEQFFGPGTRLTVL.

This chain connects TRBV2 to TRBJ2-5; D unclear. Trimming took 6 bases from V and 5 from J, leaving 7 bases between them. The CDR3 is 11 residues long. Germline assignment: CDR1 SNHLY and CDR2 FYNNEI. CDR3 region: CASSPWETQYF. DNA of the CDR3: TGTGCCAGCAGCCCTTGGGAGACCCAGTACTTC.